This T cell receptor (beta chain) was identified in a study of shared clonotypes between healthy human individuals. Study overall: Three CD4 naive, three CD4 memory, two CD8 naive and one CD8 memory plate were used per donor. Study-wide findings and caveats: The study found about 5.1% of naive CD4 clonotypes shared across four donors. Generally, naive subsets came out with larger estimated richness than memory subsets.

The method was immunoSEQ multiplex PCR; TCRdb's version includes in-frame clones alone and lacks a portion of them. The data show about 95,000 clones, 67% seen once. With respect to this clone: Its antigen is not known.

Looked up from germline, CDR1 is SEHNR and CDR2 is FQNEAQ (reference sequence). V lost 1 base and J 15 bases, leaving 16 bases between the germline ends. The CDR3 totals 13 residues. The TCR was taken from a young man in good health. The sequenced material came from memory CD8+ T cells sorted from blood. The subset: CD45RO+ cells pooled with CCR7-negative TemRA cells. This chain uses TRBV7-9 with TRBJ2-1; D might be TRBD2 (6 bases). The CDR3 is CASSLDPGTPPFF. In DNA, the CDR3 is TGTGCCAGCAGCTTAGACCCGGGGACTCCCCCGTTCTTC.